Listed below are T cell receptor beta chains from one sample, sequenced in a study of OX40 agonist ivuxolimab in advanced cancers. Using immunoSEQ multiplex PCR, the repertoire was profiled, and TCRdb retains in-frame clones only, with some absent. The sample includes tens of thousands of clones, about 88% of them seen just once. The sample was CD4+ or CD8+ T cells sorted from blood, taken in a trial of the OX40 agonist ivuxolimab. These receptors all come from an adult with an advanced solid tumor such as melanoma, head and neck, liver or kidney cancer. Each CDR3 is given with its conserved first and last residue. The D gene is left open where the match is weak. Size values are once, few and many counts, or a class for expanded clones, and some rows have none.

TRBV11-2	.	TRBJ2-1	TRBD1	TGTGCCAGCAGCGACCGGACAGGCGACAATGAGCAGTTCTTC	CASSDRTGDNEQFF
TRBV5-6	.	TRBJ2-5	.	TGTGCCAGCAGCTTGCCGACAGGCCAAGAGACCCAGTACTTC	CASSLPTGQETQYF
TRBV11-1	.	TRBJ1-2	.	TGTGCCAGCAGCTTACCTACAGAAAAATACTATGGCTACACCTTC	CASSLPTEKYYGYTF
TRBV28	.	TRBJ2-4	.	TGTGCCAGCAGTCCCCCGGGGACACAGAAAAACATTCAGTACTTC	CASSPPGTQKNIQYF
TRBV7-9	.	TRBJ1-4	.	TGTGCCAGCAGGGAGGGCGGGTCTAATGAAAAACTGTTTTTT	CASREGGSNEKLFF
TRBV7-8	.	TRBJ1-3	.	TGTGCCAGCAGCTTATCCGGTGACTCTGGAAACACCATATATTTT	CASSLSGDSGNTIYF
TRBV10-3	.	TRBJ1-5	.	TGTGCCATCAGTGACAGGGACGGTCAGCCCCAGCATTTT	CAISDRDGQPQHF
TRBV19	.	TRBJ2-5	.	TGTGCCAGTAGTATAGATCCCTCACAGGGAAGAGAGACCCAGTACTTC	CASSIDPSQGRETQYF
TRBV4-1	few	TRBJ1-1	.	TGCGCCAGCAGCTTGGGTGAGACTGAAGCTTTCTTT	CASSLGETEAFF
TRBV28	.	TRBJ2-7	.	TGTGCCAGCACTCACCGAGGCCCCTACGAGCAGTACTTC	CASTHRGPYEQYF
TRBV4-3	once	TRBJ1-2	TRBD1	TGCGCCAGCAGCCACTTCCCCGGGACAGGGTCTTCTAACTATGGCTACACCTTC	CASSHFPGTGSSNYGYTF
TRBV6-6	.	TRBJ2-1	TRBD2	TGTGCCAGCAGGAAACATAGCGGGGGTCGGATTGAGCAGTTCTTC	CASRKHSGGRIEQFF
TRBV14	.	TRBJ2-5	.	TGTGCCAGCAGCCCCCTCTACGGCGGGGGCCGCCAAGAGACCCAGTACTTC	CASSPLYGGGRQETQYF
TRBV19	.	TRBJ2-5	.	TGTGCCAGTAGTATAGCGGGAGAGACCCAGTACTTC	CASSIAGETQYF
TRBV7-3	.	TRBJ2-1	TRBD1	TGTGCCAGCAGCACCAGGGGGCGCGGTAATGAGCAGTTCTTC	CASSTRGRGNEQFF
TRBV5-6	.	TRBJ1-2	.	TGTGCCAGCATCGTCCTCCCGGGGCGCGAGGGCTATGGCTACACCTTC	CASIVLPGREGYGYTF
TRBV11-1	.	TRBJ2-5	TRBD1	TGTGCCAGCAGCTTAGGGACAGGGGGCCGTGAGACCCAGTACTTC	CASSLGTGGRETQYF
TRBV7-8	.	TRBJ2-5	.	TGTGCCAGCAGCTTCAGGGGGGGGGAGACCCAGTACTTC	CASSFRGGETQYF
TRBV7-2	.	TRBJ1-5	.	TGTGCCAGCAGCTTTGAGTCTCGTAGCAATCAGCCCCAGCATTTT	CASSFESRSNQPQHF
TRBV29-1	once	TRBJ2-7	.	TGCAGCGTTGTGGTTCCAGGGGATTTCCCCTACGAGCAGTACTTC	CSVVVPGDFPYEQYF
TRBV10-3	.	TRBJ1-6	TRBD1	TGTGCCATCACCCCAGGGGGCGTATCACCCCTCCACTTT	CAITPGGVSPLHF
TRBV30	.	TRBJ2-7	.	TGTGCCTGGAGTGTACGTCAGAACTCTTACGAGCAGTACTTC	CAWSVRQNSYEQYF
TRBV9	.	TRBJ1-6	.	TGTGCCAGCAGCCTCGACGGGGCGGATTCACCCCTCCACTTT	CASSLDGADSPLHF
TRBV28	.	TRBJ1-4	.	TGTGCCAGCAGCACAGGATTCAATGAAAAACTGTTTTTT	CASSTGFNEKLFF
TRBV4-3	once	TRBJ2-2	.	TGCGCCAGCAGCCAAGCGGTCGGTACCGGGGAGCTGTTTTTT	CASSQAVGTGELFF
TRBV19	.	TRBJ2-3	.	TGTGCCAGTAGTAGCAGGGGCCGATCCAACACAGATACGCAGTATTTT	CASSSRGRSNTDTQYF
TRBV5-6	once	TRBJ1-2	.	TGTGCCAGCAGCCCACTAGGGGTGTCATCTTATGGCTACACCTTC	CASSPLGVSSYGYTF
TRBV11-2	.	TRBJ1-4	TRBD1	TGTGCCAGCAGCAGAACAGGGGGAAGTAATGAAAAACTGTTTTTT	CASSRTGGSNEKLFF
TRBV2	.	TRBJ2-2	TRBD2	TGTGCCAGCTCCGGGGGGTCGAACACCGGGGAGCTGTTTTTT	CASSGGSNTGELFF
TRBV4-3	.	TRBJ1-1	.	TGCGCCAGCAGCCAACGGGAAGGGGGCACTGAAGCTTTCTTT	CASSQREGGTEAFF
TRBV9	.	TRBJ1-6	.	TGTGCCAGCAGCGTAGGTCCCTCCTATAATTCACCCCTCCACTTT	CASSVGPSYNSPLHF
TRBV20-1	.	TRBJ1-2	.	TGCAGTGCCCCCCCGGAAGGCTACACCTTC	CSAPPEGYTF
TRBV10-3	.	TRBJ2-6	.	TGTGCCATCAGTGAGTCACGCTCTGGGGCCAACGTCCTGACTTTC	CAISESRSGANVLTF
TRBV6-6	.	TRBJ1-5	.	TGTGCCAGCAGTTCTGGGATCCTGACTAATCAGCCCCAGCATTTT	CASSSGILTNQPQHF
TRBV7-2	once	TRBJ2-5	TRBD2	TGTGCCAGCAGCCTCAGGACTAGCGGGGGGGACGAGTACTTC	CASSLRTSGGDEYF
TRBV7-2	.	TRBJ1-5	.	TGTGCCAGCAGCTTGGGCCCTAATTATAATCAGCCCCAGCATTTT	CASSLGPNYNQPQHF
TRBV29-1	.	TRBJ2-5	.	TGCAGCCTGGGGGGTGGAGAGACCCAGTACTTC	CSLGGGETQYF
TRBV7-2	.	TRBJ1-4	.	TGTGCCAGCAGCTCCGGACCAGAAATAAATGAAAAACTGTTTTTT	CASSSGPEINEKLFF
TRBV6-5	.	TRBJ1-3	.	TGTGCCAGCAGGGGCCAGGTCTCTGGAAACACCATATATTTT	CASRGQVSGNTIYF
TRBV5-1	.	TRBJ2-3	TRBD1	TGCGCCAGCAGCTTGGGACAGGGAACGACAGATACGCAGTATTTT	CASSLGQGTTDTQYF
TRBV19	.	TRBJ1-1	.	TGTGCCCCTTTTGGGATTGAAGCTTTCTTT	CAPFGIEAFF
TRBV11-2	.	TRBJ1-3	.	TGTGCCAGCAGCTACACTGGTCGGTCTGGAAACACCATATATTTT	CASSYTGRSGNTIYF
TRBV7-2	once	TRBJ1-3	.	TGTGCCAGCAGCTTAGTCGCGAACACCATATATTTT	CASSLVANTIYF
TRBV7-2	.	TRBJ2-1	TRBD2	TGTGCCAGCAGTTATACCGGGGGGGTCAGTGAGCAGTTCTTC	CASSYTGGVSEQFF
TRBV6-6	.	TRBJ1-2	.	TGTGCCAGCAGTTATGGCTATGGCTACACCTTC	CASSYGYGYTF
TRBV7-2	.	TRBJ1-6	.	TGTGCCAGCAGCTTAGGCGCAGGGAAGAATTCACCCCTCCACTTT	CASSLGAGKNSPLHF
TRBV28	.	TRBJ2-3	TRBD1	TGTGCCAGCAGCCTATTGGGGACAGGGGGCGCAGATACGCAGTATTTT	CASSLLGTGGADTQYF
TRBV21-1	.	TRBJ2-1	.	TGTGCCAGCAGCAATGGTCGATACAGGGGTTTTGGGCGCTCCTACAATGAGCAGTTCTTC	CASSNGRYRGFGRSYNEQFF
TRBV4-3	.	TRBJ2-5	.	TGCGCCAGCAGCCAAGTAACGGGGGCGCGGGGGCCTCAAGAGACCCAGTACTTC	CASSQVTGARGPQETQYF
TRBV28	few	TRBJ1-1	.	TGTGCCAGCAAGGATTCCATGAACACTGAAGCTTTCTTT	CASKDSMNTEAFF
TRBV10-3	.	TRBJ2-5	.	TGTGCCATCAGTGCCGAAGGGCGCGAGACCCAGTACTTC	CAISAEGRETQYF
TRBV18	.	TRBJ1-1	.	TGTGCCAGCTCACCTACGGAGCTTGAAGCTTTCTTT	CASSPTELEAFF
TRBV28	.	TRBJ1-3	.	TGTGCCAGCCTCTCCCGCTGGGGTCTAATTGGAAACACCATATATTTT	CASLSRWGLIGNTIYF
TRBV7-2	.	TRBJ1-1	.	TGTGCCAGCAGCTTAGCCCCGAACACTGAAGCTTTCTTT	CASSLAPNTEAFF
TRBV18	.	TRBJ2-1	TRBD1	TGTGCCAGCTCACTCGGGACAGGGGGCTGGAATGAGCAGTTCTTC	CASSLGTGGWNEQFF
TRBV15	.	TRBJ1-1	.	TGTGCCACCAGCAGAGATTGGGGCACTGAAGCTTTCTTT	CATSRDWGTEAFF
TRBV28	.	TRBJ1-2	.	TGTGCCAGCAGTGTGCCCGGGACACATTATGGCTACACCTTC	CASSVPGTHYGYTF
TRBV7-2	.	TRBJ2-1	TRBD1	TGTGCCAGCAGCCCGACGACAGGGTCCAATGAGCAGTTCTTC	CASSPTTGSNEQFF
TRBV7-2	.	TRBJ1-5	.	TGTGCCAGCAGCTTAGACGGGGGTAAGGGGCAGCCCCAGCATTTT	CASSLDGGKGQPQHF
TRBV4-1	.	TRBJ1-5	.	TGCGCCAGCAGCTCACCCGGCGGGCAGGGAAGGGCTCGGCCCCAGCATTTT	CASSSPGGQGRARPQHF